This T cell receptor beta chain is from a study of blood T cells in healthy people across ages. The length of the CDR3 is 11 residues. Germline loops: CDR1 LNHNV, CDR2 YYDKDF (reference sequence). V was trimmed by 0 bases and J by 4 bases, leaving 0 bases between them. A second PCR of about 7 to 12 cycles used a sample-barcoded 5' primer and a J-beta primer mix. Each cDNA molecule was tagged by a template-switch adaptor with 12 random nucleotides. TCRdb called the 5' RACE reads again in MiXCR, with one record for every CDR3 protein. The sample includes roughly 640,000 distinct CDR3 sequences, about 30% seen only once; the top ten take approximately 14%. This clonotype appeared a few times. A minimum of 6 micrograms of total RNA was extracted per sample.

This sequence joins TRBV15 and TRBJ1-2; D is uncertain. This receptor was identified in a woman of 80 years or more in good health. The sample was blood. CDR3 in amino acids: CATSRDYGYTF. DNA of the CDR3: TGTGCCACCAGCAGAGACTATGGCTACACCTTC.